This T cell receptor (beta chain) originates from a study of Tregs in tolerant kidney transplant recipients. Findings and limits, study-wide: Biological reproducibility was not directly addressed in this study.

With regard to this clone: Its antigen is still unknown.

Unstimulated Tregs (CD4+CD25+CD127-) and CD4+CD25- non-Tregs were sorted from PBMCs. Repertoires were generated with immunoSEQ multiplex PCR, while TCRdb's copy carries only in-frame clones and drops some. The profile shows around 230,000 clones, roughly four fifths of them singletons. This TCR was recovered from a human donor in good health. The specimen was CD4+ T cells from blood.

CDR3: CASRGLGSEQYF. In nucleotides, the CDR3 is TGTGCCAGTAGGGGGCTGGGTAGCGAGCAGTACTTC. The V gene is TRBV6-5, the J gene TRBJ2-7; 7 nucleotides line up with TRBD1. Trimming took 9 bases from V and 6 from J; bases not matched to a gene: 8. This CDR3 region has 12 residues. CDR1 and CDR2 from the germline V gene are MNHEY and SVGAGI.